Below, 22 T cell receptor beta chains from the same sample are listed, as sequenced in a study of T cell responses to AZD1222 COVID-19 vaccine. Assay: immunoSEQ multiplex PCR; the TCRdb copy retains only in-frame clones and omits some. The table lists 150,000 to 160,000 clones, about 92% of them singletons. Sequences were derived from peripheral blood, sampled on day 0 of AZD1222 vaccination. These receptor sequences come from an adult in good health.

DNA for the CDR3: TGTGCCAGCAGCTTAGTGGTGGGTAGCCACGAGCAGTACTTC. Translated, it gives CASSLVVGSHEQYF. This chain connects TRBV13 to TRBJ2-7; D call uncertain. Trimming cost V 1 base and J 5 bases, with 12 bases left between them. The CDR3 sequence is 14 residues long. Germline V gene sequence: CDR1 PRHDT, CDR2 FYEKMQ (reference sequence).

The V call is TRBV4-2, the J call TRBJ1-1; the D is unclear. Trimming left V 1 base short and J 0 bases short, with 6 bases between. The CDR3 sequence is 14 residues long. CDR1 is LGHNA, CDR2 YNFKEQ, per germline. CDR3 DNA sequence: TGTGCCAGCAGCCAAGGCAGGATGAACACTGAAGCTTTCTTT. Translated: CASSQGRMNTEAFF.

CDR3 in DNA: TGTGCCAGCAGCTTAGAGGGGGGACTTGGAAACACCATATATTTT. Protein product: CASSLEGGLGNTIYF. The J gene is TRBJ1-3, the V gene TRBV7-8; TRBD1 might be the D (6 bases). The CDR3 is 15 amino acids. Trimming cost V 1 base and J 3 bases, with 10 bases left between them. Germline V gives CDR1 SGHVS, CDR2 FQNEAQ.

The V call is TRBV28, the J call TRBJ1-5; unclear D gene. CDR3 size: 14 residues. The germline V and J ends were trimmed by 3 bases and 0 bases, with 6 bases remaining between them. Per germline, CDR1 MDHEN and CDR2 SYDVKM. DNA of the CDR3: TGTGCCAGCAGTTTCGTGCGTAGCAATCAGCCCCAGCATTTT. The encoded protein is CASSFVRSNQPQHF.

This clone is a singleton in its sample. The rearrangement joins TRBV7-8 to TRBJ2-1, with D uncertain. V was cut by 1 base and J by 0 bases, with 10 bases left in between. The CDR3 is 16 amino acids. CDR1 and CDR2 (germline): SGHVS, FQNEAQ. The CDR3 is CASSLGSASSYNEQFF. CDR3 sequence (DNA): TGTGCCAGCAGCTTAGGGTCTGCTAGCTCCTACAATGAGCAGTTCTTC. The full variable domain, with the rest looked up from reference TRBV7-8 and TRBJ2-1, is GAGVSQSPRYKVAKRGQDVALRCDPISGHVSLFWYQQALGQGPEFLTYFQNEAQLDKSGLPSDRFFAERPEGSVSTLKIQRTQQEDSAVYLCASSLGSASSYNEQFFGPGTRLTVL.

This sequence joins TRBV30 and TRBJ1-3; 7 bases fit TRBD1. J gave up 0 bases and V 2 bases, and 4 bases lay outside the gene matches. This CDR3 has 15 residues. Germline CDR1 and CDR2: GTSNPN and SVGIG (reference sequence). As DNA, the CDR3 is TGTGCCTGGAGTCCCTGGGACAGCTCTGGAAACACCATATATTTT. It encodes CAWSPWDSSGNTIYF.

The chain recombines TRBV21-1 with TRBJ1-1; TRBD1 reflects the table's D call only, with no check against the DNA. TRBV21-1 is termed a pseudogene. The CDR3 runs to 15 residues. The CDR3 protein is CASTCLRGRSTEAFF. CDR3 nucleotides: TGTGCCAGCACCTGCTTGAGGGGGCGATCCACTGAAGCTTTCTTT.

The genes are TRBV7-3 and TRBJ1-1; 12 bases are shared with TRBD1. V dropped 6 bases and J dropped 5; count of bases not matched to a gene: 4. Germline loops: CDR1 SGHTA, CDR2 FQGTGA. The CDR3 totals 14 residues. The CDR3 bases are TGTGCCAGCAGTCCGGGACAGGGGGCAACTGAAGCTTTCTTT. Its translation is CASSPGQGATEAFF.

The chain carries TRBV25-1 and TRBJ1-2; D perhaps matches TRBD1 (5 bases). CDR1 and CDR2 from the germline V gene are MGHDK and SYGVNS. The CDR3 runs 14 residues. V was clipped by 8 bases and J by 8 bases, with 21 bases between them. The CDR3 DNA sequence: TGTGCCAGCCGCCCCCCCGGGACTCAGGGCGGCTACACCTTC. As protein: CASRPPGTQGGYTF.

This clone was observed a single time. This chain links TRBV29-1 with TRBJ1-1, with D possibly being TRBD1 (5 bases). V lost 4 bases to trimming and J lost 3 bases, with 9 bases between them. Germline loops: CDR1 SQVTM, CDR2 ANQGSEA. This CDR3 is 12 amino acids long. The CDR3 loop reads CSVARGDTEAFF. Here the CDR3 DNA reads TGCAGCGTTGCCCGGGGGGACACTGAAGCTTTCTTT.

The genes are TRBV3-1 (or the pseudogene TRBV3-2) and TRBJ1-2; the D gene is possibly TRBD1 (5 bases). The CDR3 is 13 residues long. CDR1 LGHDT and CDR2 YNNKEL come from the germline V gene (reference sequence). V lost 7 bases, J lost 8 bases, and 17 bases lay in between. The CDR3 DNA is TGTGCCAGCACCTCGGGAACGTGGGGGGGCTACACCTTC. It is translated as CASTSGTWGGYTF.

The genes are TRBV9 and TRBJ1-2; TRBD1 is a possible D gene (6 bases). CDR3 length: 15 residues. The germline gives CDR1 SGDLS, CDR2 YYNGEE. Trimming stripped 0 bases from V and 5 bases from J, with 14 bases between. The CDR3 nucleotides read TGTGCCAGCAGCGTAGGAGCTGGGGACACATATGGCTACACCTTC. Encoded protein: CASSVGAGDTYGYTF.

The rearrangement uses TRBV5-1 and TRBJ1-1; the match to TRBD1 covers 8 bases. With V trimmed by 3 bases and J by 5 bases, 9 bases remained unmatched. The CDR3 consists of 15 residues. Germline V lookup: CDR1 SGHRS, CDR2 YFSETQ. This chain's CDR3 is CASSSGMGQATEAFF. As DNA, the CDR3 is TGCGCCAGCAGCTCGGGAATGGGACAGGCAACTGAAGCTTTCTTT.

The chain couples TRBV5-4 to TRBJ2-7; 8 nucleotides agree with TRBD2. With V trimmed by 2 bases and J by 0 bases, 4 bases remained unmatched. Per the germline V gene, CDR1 is SGHNT and CDR2 is YYREEE (reference sequence). The CDR3 has 15 residues. The CDR3 region is CASSFGRGASYEQYF. As DNA, the CDR3 is TGTGCCAGCAGCTTCGGGCGGGGGGCCTCCTACGAGCAGTACTTC.

This chain links TRBV7-2 with TRBJ2-3; the match to TRBD2 covers 10 bases. Germline CDR1 and CDR2: SGHTA and FQGNSA. The CDR3 runs to 15 residues. V shed 3 bases and J 7 bases; nucleotides not matched to a gene: 7. CDR3 coding DNA: TGTGCCAGCAGCTTCTCCGGGACTAGCGTCTATACGCAGTATTTT. Translation gives CASSFSGTSVYTQYF.

The gene calls are TRBV5-1 and TRBJ1-1; D is uncertain. Trimming pared 3 bases from V and 1 base from J, leaving 13 bases between. There are 15 residues in the CDR3. CDR1 SGHRS and CDR2 YFSETQ come from the germline V gene. For the CDR3, the DNA is TGCGCCAGCAGCTCCCCCCAAGCGGGGAACACTGAAGCTTTCTTT. Residues: CASSSPQAGNTEAFF.

The chain recombines TRBV13 with TRBJ1-5, with a tentative D call TRBD1 (6 bases). The germline CDR1 and CDR2 sequences are PRHDT and FYEKMQ (reference sequence). CDR3 length: 14 amino acids. V was cut by 0 bases and J by 7 bases, with 10 bases left in between. The CDR3 region is CASSLGQGVQPQHF. In DNA, the CDR3 is TGTGCCAGCAGCTTAGGACAGGGAGTACAGCCCCAGCATTTT.

The chain joins TRBV19 to TRBJ2-4, with TRBD2 matching 9 bases. V shed 5 bases and J 1 base; nucleotides not matched to a gene: 6. The CDR3 extends over 16 amino acids. Germline-derived CDR1 and CDR2 are LNHDA and SQIVND (reference sequence). CDR3 sequence (DNA): TGTGCCAGTAGTTGGGGCGGGAGGGGTGCCAAAAACATTCAGTACTTC. Its protein product is CASSWGGRGAKNIQYF. Complete variable domain (other parts from reference TRBV19 and TRBJ2-4): DGGITQSPKYLFRKEGQNVTLSCEQNLNHDAMYWYRQDPGQGLRLIYYSQIVNDFQKGDIAEGYSVSREKKESFPLTVTSAQKNPTAFYLCASSWGGRGAKNIQYFGAGTRLSVL.

The J gene is TRBJ1-3, the V gene TRBV30; D is unclear. With 7 bases removed from V and 2 bases from J, the gap between germline ends came to 15 bases. The CDR3 totals 14 residues. From germline, CDR1 is GTSNPN and CDR2 SVGIG (reference sequence). CDR3 sequence: CASLTRAAGNTIYF. In nucleotides, the CDR3 is TGTGCCTCACTTACGAGGGCGGCTGGAAACACCATATATTTT.

The chain employs TRBV19 and TRBJ1-5; D is perhaps TRBD1 (5 bases). V shed 4 bases and J shed 5 bases, with 9 bases lying between them. Germline V gene lookup returns CDR1 LNHDA and CDR2 SQIVND (reference sequence). This CDR3 comprises 13 residues. The CDR3 sequence: CASSTQDHQPQHF. The DNA of the CDR3 is TGTGCCAGTAGTACACAGGACCATCAGCCCCAGCATTTT.

This chain uses TRBV29-1 with TRBJ2-1, with a tentative D call TRBD2 (6 bases). Per the germline V gene, CDR1 is SQVTM and CDR2 is ANQGSEA. Between the trimmed V and J ends, which lost 4 bases and 8 bases, there was a span of 15 bases. This CDR3 contains 13 residues. The CDR3 DNA follows: TGCAGCGTTGTTTCTAGCGTTATTTATGAGCAGTTCTTC. Protein sequence: CSVVSSVIYEQFF.

In DNA, the CDR3 is TGTGCCAGCAGGGTATATCAGCCCCAGCATTTT. It codes for CASRVYQPQHF. The chain joins TRBV6-4 to TRBJ1-5; D call uncertain. V was cut by 6 bases and J by 5 bases, with 5 bases left in between. The CDR3 has 11 amino acids. CDR1 MRHNA and CDR2 SNTAGT come from the germline V gene.